This T cell receptor beta chain came from a study of control samples from healthy donors and cancer patients. V gave up 2 bases and J gave up 4 bases; unmatched junction bases: 4. Germline values: CDR1 MNHEY, CDR2 SMNVEV (reference sequence). This CDR3 has 16 residues. The protocol was immunoSEQ multiplex PCR, while the TCRdb copy is restricted to in-frame clones and leaves out a portion. The sample yields roughly 190,000 clones, around 91% seen once. This receptor was obtained from a young woman in good health. The sample taken for sequencing was blood. The genes are TRBV27 and TRBJ2-2; TRBD2 agrees at 10 bases. The CDR3 region is CASSLLAGAGTGELFF. In DNA form, the CDR3 reads TGTGCCAGCAGTTTACTAGCGGGAGCGGGCACCGGGGAGCTGTTTTTT.